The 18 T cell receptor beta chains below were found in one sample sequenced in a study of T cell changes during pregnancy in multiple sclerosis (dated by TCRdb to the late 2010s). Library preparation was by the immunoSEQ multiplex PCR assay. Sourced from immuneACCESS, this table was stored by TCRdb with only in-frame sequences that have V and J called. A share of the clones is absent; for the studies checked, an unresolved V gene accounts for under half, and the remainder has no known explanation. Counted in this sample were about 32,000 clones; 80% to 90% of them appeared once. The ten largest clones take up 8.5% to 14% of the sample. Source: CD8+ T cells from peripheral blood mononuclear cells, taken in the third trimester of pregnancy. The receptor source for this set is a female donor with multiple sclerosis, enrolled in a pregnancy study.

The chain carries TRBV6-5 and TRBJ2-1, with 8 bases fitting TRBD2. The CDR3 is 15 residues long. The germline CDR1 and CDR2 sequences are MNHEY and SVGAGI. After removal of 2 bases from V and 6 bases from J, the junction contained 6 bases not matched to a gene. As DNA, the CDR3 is TGTGCCAGCAGTTACGACGGGGGGGCCGTCAATGAGCAGTTCTTC. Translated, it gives CASSYDGGAVNEQFF.

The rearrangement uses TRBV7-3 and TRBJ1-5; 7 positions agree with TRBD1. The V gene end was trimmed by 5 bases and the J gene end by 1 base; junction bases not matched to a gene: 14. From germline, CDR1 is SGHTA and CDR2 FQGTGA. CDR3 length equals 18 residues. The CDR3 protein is CASSLVSRDSRSNQPQHF. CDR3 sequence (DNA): TGTGCCAGCAGCCTCGTATCGAGGGACAGTCGAAGCAATCAGCCCCAGCATTTT.

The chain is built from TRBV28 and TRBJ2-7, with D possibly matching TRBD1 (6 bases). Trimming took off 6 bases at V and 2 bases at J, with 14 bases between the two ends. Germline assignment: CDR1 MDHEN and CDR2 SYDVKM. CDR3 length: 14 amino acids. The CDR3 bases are TGTGCCAGCAGCCCGGACAGCTTGACCTACGAGCAGTACTTC. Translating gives CASSPDSLTYEQYF.

For the CDR3, the DNA is TGTGCCAGCAGCCGGGTCTCCTACGAGCAGTACTTC. Residues: CASSRVSYEQYF. This sequence joins TRBV5-8 and TRBJ2-7; D remains ambiguous. The CDR3 loop spans 12 amino acids. Trimming left V 4 bases short and J 0 bases short, with 5 bases between. CDR1 and CDR2 (germline): SGHTS, YDEGEE.

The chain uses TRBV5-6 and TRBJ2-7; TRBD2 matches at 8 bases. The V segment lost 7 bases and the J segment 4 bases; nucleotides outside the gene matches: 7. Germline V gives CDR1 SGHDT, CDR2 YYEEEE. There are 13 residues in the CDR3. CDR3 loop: CASQSGGQYEQYF. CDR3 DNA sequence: TGTGCCAGCCAATCGGGGGGGCAGTACGAGCAGTACTTC. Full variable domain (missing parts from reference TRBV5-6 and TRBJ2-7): DAGVTQSPTHLIKTRGQQVTLRCSPKSGHDTVSWYQQALGQGPQFIFQYYEEEERQRGNFPDRFSGHQFPNYSSELNVNALLLGDSALYLCASQSGGQYEQYFGPGTRLTVT.

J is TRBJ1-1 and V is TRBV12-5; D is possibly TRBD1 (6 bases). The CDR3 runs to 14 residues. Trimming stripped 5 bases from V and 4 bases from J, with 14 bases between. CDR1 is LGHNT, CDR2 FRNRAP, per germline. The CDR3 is CASGPGGGPTEAFF. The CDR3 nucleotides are TGTGCTAGTGGTCCCGGGGGGGGGCCCACTGAAGCTTTCTTT.

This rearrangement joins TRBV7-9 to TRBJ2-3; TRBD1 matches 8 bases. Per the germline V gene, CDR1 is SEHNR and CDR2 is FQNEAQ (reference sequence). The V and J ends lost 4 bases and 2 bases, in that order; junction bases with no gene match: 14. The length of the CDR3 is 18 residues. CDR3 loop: CASSSGGTGTSFTDTQYF. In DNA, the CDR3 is TGTGCCAGCAGCTCAGGGGGCACCGGGACATCCTTCACAGATACGCAGTATTTT.

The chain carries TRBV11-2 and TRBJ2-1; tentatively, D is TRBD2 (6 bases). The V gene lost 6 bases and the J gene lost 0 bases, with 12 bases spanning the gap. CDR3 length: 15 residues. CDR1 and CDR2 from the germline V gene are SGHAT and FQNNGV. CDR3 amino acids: CASSTTRSSYNEQFF. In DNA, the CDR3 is TGTGCCAGCAGTACGACTAGAAGCTCCTACAATGAGCAGTTCTTC.

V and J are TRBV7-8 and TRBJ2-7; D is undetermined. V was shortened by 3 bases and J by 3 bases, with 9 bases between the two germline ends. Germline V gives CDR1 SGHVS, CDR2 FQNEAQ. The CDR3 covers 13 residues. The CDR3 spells CASSFNRVYEQYF. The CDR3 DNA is TGTGCCAGCAGCTTCAATCGGGTCTACGAGCAGTACTTC. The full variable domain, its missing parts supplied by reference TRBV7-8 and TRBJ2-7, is GAGVSQSPRYKVAKRGQDVALRCDPISGHVSLFWYQQALGQGPEFLTYFQNEAQLDKSGLPSDRFFAERPEGSVSTLKIQRTQQEDSAVYLCASSFNRVYEQYFGPGTRLTVT.

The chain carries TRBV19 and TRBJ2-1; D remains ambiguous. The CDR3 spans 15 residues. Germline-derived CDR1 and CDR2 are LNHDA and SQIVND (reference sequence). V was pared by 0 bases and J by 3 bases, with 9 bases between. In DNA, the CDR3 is TGTGCCAGTAGTATAGAGACTCTGAGCTACAATGAGCAGTTCTTC. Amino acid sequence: CASSIETLSYNEQFF.

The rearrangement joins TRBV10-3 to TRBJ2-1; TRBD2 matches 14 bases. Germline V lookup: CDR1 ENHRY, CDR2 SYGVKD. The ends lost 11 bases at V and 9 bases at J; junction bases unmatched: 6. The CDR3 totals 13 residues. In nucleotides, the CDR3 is TGTGCCTCAAGACTAGCGGGAGGGCGTGAGCAGTTCTTC. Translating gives CASRLAGGREQFF.

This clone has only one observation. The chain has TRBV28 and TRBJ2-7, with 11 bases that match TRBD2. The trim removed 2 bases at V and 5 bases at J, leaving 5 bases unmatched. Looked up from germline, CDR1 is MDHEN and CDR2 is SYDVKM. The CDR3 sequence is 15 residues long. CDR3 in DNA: TGTGCCAGCAGTTTACAGGATAGCGGGAGGGACGAGCAGTACTTC. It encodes CASSLQDSGRDEQYF.

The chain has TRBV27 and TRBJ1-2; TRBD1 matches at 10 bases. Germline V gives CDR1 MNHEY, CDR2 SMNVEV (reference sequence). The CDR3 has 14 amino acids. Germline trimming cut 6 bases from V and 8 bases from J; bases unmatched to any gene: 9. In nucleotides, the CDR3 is TGTGCCAGCAGGGGGAGGGACAGGGGTGAGGGCTACACCTTC. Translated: CASRGRDRGEGYTF.

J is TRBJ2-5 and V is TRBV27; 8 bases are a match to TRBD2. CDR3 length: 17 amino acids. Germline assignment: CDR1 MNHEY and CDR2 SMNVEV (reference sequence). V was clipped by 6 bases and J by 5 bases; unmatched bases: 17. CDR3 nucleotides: TGTGCCAGCAGCTCCGGGAGGGCGGGAGGTTTCAGGGAGACCCAGTACTTC. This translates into CASSSGRAGGFRETQYF.

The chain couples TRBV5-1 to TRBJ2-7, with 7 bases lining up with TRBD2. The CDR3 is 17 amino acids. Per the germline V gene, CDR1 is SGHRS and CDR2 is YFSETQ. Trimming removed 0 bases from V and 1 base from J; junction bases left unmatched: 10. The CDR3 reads CASSLGGVAGLSYEQYF. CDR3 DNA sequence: TGCGCCAGCAGCTTGGGAGGGGTCGCGGGACTATCCTACGAGCAGTACTTC. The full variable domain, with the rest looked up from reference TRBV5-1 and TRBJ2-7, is KAGVTQTPRYLIKTRGQQVTLSCSPISGHRSVSWYQQTPGQGLQFLFEYFSETQRNKGNFPGRFSGRQFSNSRSEMNVSTLELGDSALYLCASSLGGVAGLSYEQYFGPGTRLTVT.

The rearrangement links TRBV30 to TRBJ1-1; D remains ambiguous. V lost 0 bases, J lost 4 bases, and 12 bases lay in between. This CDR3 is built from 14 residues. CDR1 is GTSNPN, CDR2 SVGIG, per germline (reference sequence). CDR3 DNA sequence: TGTGCCTGGAGTGTGGGGAGGAGCCCCACTGAAGCTTTCTTT. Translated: CAWSVGRSPTEAFF.

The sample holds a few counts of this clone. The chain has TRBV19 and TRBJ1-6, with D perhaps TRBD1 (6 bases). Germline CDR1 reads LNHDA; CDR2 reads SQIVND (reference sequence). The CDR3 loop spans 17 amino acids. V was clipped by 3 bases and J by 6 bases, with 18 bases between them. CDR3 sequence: CASSMGLRGRSNSPLHF. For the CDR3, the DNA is TGTGCCAGTAGTATGGGCCTCAGGGGCAGGAGTAATTCACCCCTCCACTTT.

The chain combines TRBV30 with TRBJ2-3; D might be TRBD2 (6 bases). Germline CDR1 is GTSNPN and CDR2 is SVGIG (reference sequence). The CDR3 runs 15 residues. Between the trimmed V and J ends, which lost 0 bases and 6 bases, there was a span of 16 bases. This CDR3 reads CAWSVVRRARDTQYF. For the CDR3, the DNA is TGTGCCTGGAGTGTTGTTAGGAGGGCAAGGGATACGCAGTATTTT.